These 32 T cell receptor beta chains originate from one sample sequenced in a study of CD8 T cells in Susac syndrome. The RNA, roughly 0.45 to 1 ug, was put through reverse transcription using random hexamers. MiXCR, applied by TCRdb to the immunoSEQ multiplex PCR reads, yields one record per CDR3 protein. The table lists 190,000 or so distinct CDR3 sequences, roughly 94% of them singletons, with approximately 0.08% in the top ten. Sequencing was done on a sample of CD4+ T cells from PBMCs. These TCRs come from a human donor with multiple sclerosis.

This chain connects TRBV30 to TRBJ1-2; D might be TRBD1 (5 bases). The CDR3 runs to 12 residues. Trimming removed 0 bases at V and 9 bases at J, with 11 bases between. CDR1 is GTSNPN and CDR2 is SVGIG in the germline V gene (reference sequence). The CDR3 sequence: CAWSVDSRRYTF. The CDR3 DNA is TGTGCCTGGAGTGTAGACAGTCGACGCTACACCTTC.

This clonotype was found once. V usage is TRBV12-3 or TRBV12-4 and J usage is TRBJ2-1; D is ambiguous. The CDR3 has 14 amino acids. V lost 2 bases to trimming and J lost 3 bases, with 8 bases between them. CDR3 residues: CASSLKPDYNEQFF. In nucleotides, the CDR3 is TGTGCCAGCAGTTTAAAACCGGACTACAATGAGCAGTTCTTC.

The chain joins TRBV18 to TRBJ2-4, with unresolved D. Germline assignment: CDR1 KGHSH and CDR2 LQKENI. The length of the CDR3 is 11 residues. The V gene lost 2 bases and the J gene lost 7 bases, with 3 bases spanning the gap. CDR3 sequence (DNA): TGTGCCAGCTCACCAGGGAACATTCAGTACTTC. Encoded protein: CASSPGNIQYF.

This clonotype appeared once. The J gene is TRBJ1-2, the V gene TRBV5-4; D is undetermined. Trimming removed 6 bases from V and 2 bases from J, with 14 bases in between. Germline CDR1 is SGHNT and CDR2 is YYREEE (reference sequence). This CDR3 has 14 residues. The CDR3 nucleotides are TGTGCCAGCACCCCAATGTTAGGGAACTATGGCTACACCTTC. It translates to CASTPMLGNYGYTF. The full variable domain, in which reference TRBV5-4 and TRBJ1-2 provide the parts outside the CDR3, is ETGVTQSPTHLIKTRGQQVTLRCSSQSGHNTVSWYQQALGQGPQFIFQYYREEENGRGNFPPRFSGLQFPNYSSELNVNALELDDSALYLCASTPMLGNYGYTFGSGTRLTVV.

DNA of the CDR3: TGTGCCACCAGCAGAGATATCCAGACGGATCAGCCCCAGCATTTT. The encoded protein is CATSRDIQTDQPQHF. The chain recombines TRBV15 with TRBJ1-5, with no clear D. From germline, CDR1 is LNHNV and CDR2 YYDKDF (reference sequence). Deletions cut 0 bases from V and 5 bases from J, with 11 bases between. This CDR3 has 15 residues.

In nucleotides, the CDR3 is TGTGCCTGGAGGACGGGACAGCGGTCACCTCTTGAAGCTTTCTTT. Protein sequence: CAWRTGQRSPLEAFF. J is TRBJ1-1 and V is TRBV30; 7 positions match TRBD1. Germline CDR1 is GTSNPN and CDR2 is SVGIG (reference sequence). This CDR3 spans 15 amino acids. V dropped 3 bases and J dropped 7; count of bases not matched to a gene: 14.

The V and J genes are TRBV6-2 or TRBV6-3 and TRBJ2-1; TRBD2 agrees at 7 bases. J was trimmed by 3 bases and V by 7 bases; bases with no gene match: 6. CDR3 size: 14 residues. Germline V gene sequence: CDR1 MNHEY, CDR2 SVGEGT. CDR3 DNA sequence: TGTGCCAGCACCCCAAGGACTAGCTACAATGAGCAGTTCTTC. Translating it yields CASTPRTSYNEQFF.

The chain carries TRBV7-9 and TRBJ2-5; 8 nucleotides line up with TRBD2. This CDR3 is built from 15 residues. Germline trimming cut 2 bases from V and 4 bases from J; bases unmatched to any gene: 6. Germline V gene data show CDR1 as SEHNR and CDR2 as FQNEAQ (reference sequence). CDR3 coding DNA: TGTGCCAGCAGCTTACCAGCGGGGGTGGGAGAGACCCAGTACTTC. It codes for CASSLPAGVGETQYF.

This sequence joins TRBV29-1 and TRBJ1-1; possible D gene TRBD1, 5 bases. V dropped 6 bases and J dropped 4 bases, with 15 bases sitting between them. CDR1 is SQVTM and CDR2 is ANQGSEA in the germline V gene. The CDR3 has 13 amino acids. This CDR3 is CSVDQGIGTEAFF. DNA for the CDR3: TGCAGCGTGGATCAGGGTATCGGCACTGAAGCTTTCTTT.

J is TRBJ2-7 and V is TRBV10-3; 7 bases are a match to TRBD1. The J segment lost 2 bases and the V segment lost 6 bases, leaving 7 bases of the junction unmatched. Germline CDR1 ENHRY, CDR2 SYGVKD. The CDR3 loop spans 14 amino acids. CDR3 loop: CAIREYGTAYEQYF. CDR3 coding DNA: TGTGCCATCAGGGAATACGGGACAGCCTACGAGCAGTACTTC.

This rearrangement joins TRBV20-1 to TRBJ2-1; 9 bases match TRBD2. V lost 5 bases, J lost 4 bases, and 3 bases stayed unmatched. In germline, CDR1 is DFQATT, CDR2 SNEGSKA (reference sequence). There are 13 residues in the CDR3. CDR3: CSAERGVYNEQFF. CDR3 DNA: TGCAGTGCTGAGCGGGGGGTGTACAATGAGCAGTTCTTC.

The rearrangement joins TRBV5-4 to TRBJ2-1; D is unresolved. The CDR3 is made up of 14 amino acids. The germline CDR1 and CDR2 sequences are SGHNT and YYREEE (reference sequence). Trimming took 1 base from V and 7 from J, leaving 12 bases between them. The CDR3 is CASSLKVSRNEQFF. The DNA of the CDR3 is TGTGCCAGCAGCTTGAAGGTGTCAAGGAATGAGCAGTTCTTC.

On this clonotype itself: An end of the junction differs from the germline gene, which may be a read error. The chain links TRBV29-1 to TRBJ2-5, with TRBD1 matching over 7 bases. The CDR3 is 8 residues long. Germline CDR1 SQVTM, CDR2 ANQGSEA. CDR3 sequence: CSVEQGNF. CDR3 sequence (DNA): TGCAGCGTCGAACAGGGGAACTTC.

The sample holds a few counts of this clonotype. The chain recombines TRBV3-1 with TRBJ2-2, with D hard to call. Trimming removed 1 base at V and 6 bases at J, with 3 bases between. Germline lookup yields CDR1 LGHDT and CDR2 YNNKEL (reference sequence). The CDR3 totals 12 residues. The CDR3 spells CASSQVPGELFF. The CDR3 DNA is TGTGCCAGCAGCCAAGTTCCCGGGGAGCTGTTTTTT.

The rearrangement links TRBV29-1 to TRBJ1-1; tentative D call: TRBD1 (6 bases). Trimming pared 4 bases from V and 7 bases from J, leaving 16 bases between. CDR3 length equals 13 residues. Germline CDR1 reads SQVTM; CDR2 reads ANQGSEA. This CDR3 is CSVGQVRWDEAFF. CDR3 DNA sequence: TGCAGCGTTGGACAGGTCAGATGGGATGAAGCTTTCTTT.

The J gene is TRBJ1-5, the V gene TRBV27; perhaps TRBD1 as D (6 bases). This CDR3 contains 13 residues. CDR1 MNHEY and CDR2 SMNVEV come from the germline V gene (reference sequence). The V and J ends lost 0 bases and 6 bases respectively, with 6 bases between them. The CDR3 sequence is CASSLSTGQPQHF. The CDR3 DNA reads as TGTGCCAGCAGTTTATCGACAGGTCAGCCCCAGCATTTT.

The gene calls are TRBV7-9 and TRBJ1-1, with TRBD1 matching 8 bases. The V gene end was trimmed by 5 bases and the J gene end by 0 bases; junction bases not matched to a gene: 14. From germline, CDR1 is SEHNR and CDR2 FQNEAQ (reference sequence). The CDR3 consists of 18 residues. The CDR3 loop reads CASSPTLGTGLMNTEAFF. CDR3 DNA sequence: TGTGCCAGCAGCCCAACCCTCGGGACAGGCCTAATGAACACTGAAGCTTTCTTT.

The CDR3 DNA reads TGCAGTGCATCCCAGGGAACCTACGAGCAGTACGTC. Encoded protein: CSASQGTYEQYV. The V call is TRBV20-1, the J call TRBJ2-7; D might be TRBD1 (5 bases). This CDR3 is 12 amino acids long. Germline V gives CDR1 DFQATT, CDR2 SNEGSKA (reference sequence). V was cut by 6 bases and J by 2 bases, with 11 bases left in between.

This clonotype came up once. The chain recombines TRBV30 with TRBJ2-7; D may correspond to TRBD1 or TRBD2 (5 bases each). Germline V gene data show CDR1 as GTSNPN and CDR2 as SVGIG (reference sequence). The CDR3 contains 16 residues. The ends were cut back, 0 bases at V and 6 bases at J, with 21 bases in the middle. CDR3 sequence: CAWSVGWGRRVGEQYV. DNA of the CDR3: TGTGCCTGGAGTGTGGGCTGGGGCAGGCGGGTAGGCGAGCAGTACGTC.

The chain joins TRBV2 to TRBJ1-1; D gene unclear. V lost 5 bases and J 6 bases, leaving 7 bases between the germline ends. The CDR3 is 11 amino acids. Germline V gene lookup returns CDR1 SNHLY and CDR2 FYNNEI. The CDR3 protein is CASSYQAEAFF. CDR3 coding DNA: TGTGCCAGCAGTTACCAGGCTGAAGCTTTCTTT.

V usage is TRBV2 and J usage is TRBJ2-7; D is unclear. The CDR3 extends over 10 amino acids. V was cut by 5 bases and J by 7 bases, with 6 bases left in between. Germline V gene data show CDR1 as SNHLY and CDR2 as FYNNEI. CDR3 protein: CASSNGEQYF. In DNA form, the CDR3 reads TGTGCCAGCAGTAATGGGGAGCAGTACTTC.

The V and J genes are TRBV2 and TRBJ1-2; tentatively, D is TRBD1 (6 bases). CDR1 SNHLY and CDR2 FYNNEI come from the germline V gene. V shed 4 bases and J shed 5 bases, with 11 bases lying between them. The CDR3 is 13 residues long. The CDR3: CASSGPGEYGYTF. CDR3 in DNA: TGTGCCAGCAGTGGTCCAGGGGAGTATGGCTACACCTTC.

The rearrangement links TRBV11-2 to TRBJ1-2, with 7 bases matching TRBD1. CDR1 and CDR2 from the germline V gene are SGHAT and FQNNGV. CDR3 length: 12 residues. J lost 9 bases, V lost 5 bases, and 6 bases had no gene match. CDR3 sequence (DNA): TGTGCCAGCAGCCTCTCAGGGGGGAGCTACACCTTC. It codes for CASSLSGGSYTF.

The rearrangement joins TRBV5-1 to TRBJ1-1; a weak D match, TRBD1 (5 bases). CDR3 size: 15 residues. Trimming stripped 3 bases from V and 2 bases from J, with 14 bases between. In germline, CDR1 is SGHRS, CDR2 YFSETQ. The CDR3 loop reads CASSSLTGPNTEAFF. The CDR3 DNA sequence: TGCGCCAGCAGCTCCCTCACAGGACCAAACACTGAAGCTTTCTTT.

J is TRBJ2-5 and V is TRBV29-1, with TRBD1 matching over 10 bases. CDR3 size: 13 residues. Trimming at V came to 3 bases and at J to 4 bases, leaving 2 bases not matched to a gene. In germline, CDR1 is SQVTM, CDR2 ANQGSEA. In nucleotides, the CDR3 is TGCAGCGTTGACGACAGGGGGCGAGAGACCCAGTACTTC. As protein: CSVDDRGRETQYF.

The chain has TRBV30 and TRBJ2-3, with TRBD2 matching over 10 bases. The CDR3 is made up of 18 amino acids. Trimming removed 1 base from V and 3 bases from J; junction bases left unmatched: 13. Germline CDR1 GTSNPN, CDR2 SVGIG (reference sequence). CDR3 in DNA: TGTGCCTGGAGTGCTGCTAGCGGGGGCGGCTTTGGGACAGATACGCAGTATTTT. Encoded protein: CAWSAASGGGFGTDTQYF.

The chain is built from TRBV29-1 and TRBJ2-3; D remains ambiguous. The CDR3 is 13 residues long. Trimming took off 1 base at V and 6 bases at J, with 11 bases between the two ends. Germline V CDR1 and CDR2: SQVTM, ANQGSEA. CDR3 protein: CSVEGGRKDTQYF. CDR3 sequence (DNA): TGCAGCGTTGAAGGTGGTAGGAAGGATACGCAGTATTTT.

The DNA of the CDR3 is TGTGCCATCAATGCAGGGAGAGAGTTCTTC. This encodes CAINAGREFF. The genes are TRBV2 and TRBJ2-1, with D tentatively TRBD1 or TRBD2 (5 bases each). CDR3 length equals 10 residues. Germline values: CDR1 SNHLY, CDR2 FYNNEI. The V gene lost 10 bases and the J gene lost 14 bases, with 15 bases spanning the gap. Full variable domain (rest looked up from reference TRBV2 and TRBJ2-1): EPEVTQTPSHQVTQMGQEVILRCVPISNHLYFYWYRQILGQKVEFLVSFYNNEISEKSEIFDDQFSVERPDGSNFTLKIRSTKLEDSAMYFCAINAGREFFGPGTRLTVL.

The V and J genes are TRBV14 and TRBJ2-2, with D unresolved. Germline CDR1 and CDR2: SGHDN and FVKESK. Trimming took off 4 bases at V and 1 base at J, with 7 bases between the two ends. The CDR3 consists of 14 residues. In DNA, the CDR3 is TGTGCCAGCAGCCGTACGAGGAACACCGGGGAGCTGTTTTTT. This sequence encodes CASSRTRNTGELFF.

The V and J genes are TRBV30 and TRBJ1-5; a possible D gene is TRBD1 (6 bases). Deletions cut 2 bases from V and 7 bases from J, with 18 bases between. The germline V gene encodes CDR1 GTSNPN and CDR2 SVGIG (reference sequence). This CDR3 is built from 15 residues. The CDR3 region has the DNA TGTGCCTGGAGTTGGGAATCGGGGGCTGGACAGCCCCAGCATTTT. Encoded protein: CAWSWESGAGQPQHF.

In this sample, this clonotype turned up once. J is TRBJ2-7 and V is TRBV20-1; possible D gene TRBD2, 6 bases. Germline CDR1 DFQATT, CDR2 SNEGSKA (reference sequence). This CDR3 is built from 15 residues. Trimming took off 0 bases at V and 4 bases at J, with 16 bases between the two ends. CDR3 sequence: CSARDLSGTEYEQYF. The CDR3 region has the DNA TGCAGTGCTAGAGATCTTAGTGGGACTGAATACGAGCAGTACTTC.

This clonotype was counted a few times. The V call is TRBV30, the J call TRBJ1-1, with D uncertain. The germline CDR1 and CDR2 sequences are GTSNPN and SVGIG (reference sequence). The V end lost 6 bases, the J end lost 8 bases, and 10 bases lay between the germline ends. The CDR3 spans 10 residues. The CDR3, as DNA: TGTGCCTGCTCTTTGGAGGAAGCTTTCTTT. This encodes CACSLEEAFF.